This entry concerns a single TCR beta chain. V shed 5 bases and J shed 3 bases, with 16 bases lying between them. The CDR3 runs 15 residues. Germline V gives CDR1 PRHDT, CDR2 FYEKMQ (reference sequence). This sample was included in a study of blood T cell repertoires in COVID-19. Study-wide context: Samples of COVID-19 (acute and convalescent) were obtained from the United States, Italy and Spain. T cells, B-cell-depleted T cells, or PBMCs provided the cDNA or gDNA that served as material.

Per the study methods: Reference gene primer amplification gave estimated nucleated cell counts. Profiling relied on immunoSEQ multiplex PCR, and the TCRdb table lists in-frame clones only, not all of them. That table is the source of V, J and clone size, and D and trimming were worked out from the DNA. The sample lists a few hundred thousand clones; more than 65% were seen once. This clonotype originated in a woman under 30 with acute or convalescent COVID-19. The sample consisted of peripheral blood. The genes are TRBV13 and TRBJ2-5; D is uncertain. The CDR3 DNA follows: TGTGCCAGCAGCCTAAGAGTGAGTCCTGAAGAGACCCAGTACTTC. Translated, it gives CASSLRVSPEETQYF.